This T cell receptor beta chain originates from a study of metastatic and nonmetastatic thyroid tumors (dated by TCRdb to about 2020). With regard to the full study: Repertoires from peripheral blood and from tumor or nodule tissue samples of malignant and benign thyroid patients were compared. The research as a whole found: TCR beta diversity was reported as significantly higher in malignant tumors than in benign nodules, in both blood and tumor samples.

With regard to this clone: The target of this receptor is not known. The sample holds no much larger clone one base away, and base qualities are not on file.

At the junction V is shortened by 0 bases and J by 7 bases; bases outside the gene matches: 5. The cysteine opens and the phenylalanine closes a CDR3 of 14 amino acids. CDR3 DNA only is kept here, 42 bases in frame from base 1. CDR1 and CDR2, looked up from the germline V gene (reference sequence), are LNHDA and SQIVND. Before undergoing thyroid surgery, none of the patients had been given any kind of treatment. Using T-cell receptor beta sequencing, the study looked back at clinical samples from patients collected from about 2011 to 2018. To prepare the library, PCR was applied. For sequencing, an Illumina HiSeq 4000 was employed. The TCR beta-chain CDR3 region of each patient was profiled by high-throughput sequencing. Per the source publication's procedure: CDR3 differences across clinicopathological groups were used to build a classifier for discriminating distant-metastatic papillary thyroid cancer patients. The Shannon index was used to measure repertoire diversity, and the Morisita-Horn index was used to measure how similar tumor and blood repertoires were. Clones were called with MiXCR by TCRdb after fastp trimmed the public reads at Q25, and only in-frame beta chains were retained. The V and J calls shown here were made by TCRdb, not taken from the authors' results. The sample profile shows some 27,000 clones; roughly 3.7% of them were found once. The ten largest make up 3% to 3.5% of the sample.

Material: blood. The origin of this receptor is a male donor with papillary thyroid cancer or a benign thyroid nodule (not recorded which). Some clones in this sample may be carry-over from other donors' samples. The rearranged segments are TRBV19 and TRBJ1-2; 7 bases in the junction line up with TRBD1. The CDR3: CASSIDDRASGYTF. The sequence in DNA is TGTGCCAGTAGTATAGACGACAGGGCGAGTGGCTACACCTTC.